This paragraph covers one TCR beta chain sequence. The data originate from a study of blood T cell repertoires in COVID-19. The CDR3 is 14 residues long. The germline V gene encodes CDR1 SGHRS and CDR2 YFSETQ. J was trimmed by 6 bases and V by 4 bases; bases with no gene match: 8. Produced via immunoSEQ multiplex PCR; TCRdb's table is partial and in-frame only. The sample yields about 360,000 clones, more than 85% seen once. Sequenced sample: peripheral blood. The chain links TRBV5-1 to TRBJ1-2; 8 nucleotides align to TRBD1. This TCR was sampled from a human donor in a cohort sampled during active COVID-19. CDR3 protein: CASSLSSGGNGYTF. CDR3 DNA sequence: TGCGCCAGCAGCCTGAGCTCAGGGGGCAATGGCTACACCTTC.